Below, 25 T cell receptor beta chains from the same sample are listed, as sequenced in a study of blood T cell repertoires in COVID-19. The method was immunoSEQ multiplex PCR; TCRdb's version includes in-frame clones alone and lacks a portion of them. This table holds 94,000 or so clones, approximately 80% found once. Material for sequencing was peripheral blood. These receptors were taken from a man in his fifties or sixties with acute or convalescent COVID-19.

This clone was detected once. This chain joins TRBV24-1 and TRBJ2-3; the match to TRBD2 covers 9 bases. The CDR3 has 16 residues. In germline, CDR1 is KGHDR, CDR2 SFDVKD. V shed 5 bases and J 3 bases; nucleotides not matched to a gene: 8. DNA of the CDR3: TGTGCCACCAGTGCTTCCTCGCGGGGGGGGACAGATACGCAGTATTTT. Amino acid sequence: CATSASSRGGTDTQYF.

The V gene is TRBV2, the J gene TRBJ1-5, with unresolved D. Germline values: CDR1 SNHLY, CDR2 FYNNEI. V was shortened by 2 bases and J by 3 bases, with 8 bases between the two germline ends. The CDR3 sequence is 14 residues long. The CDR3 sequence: CASSETGPNQPQHF. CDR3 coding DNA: TGTGCCAGCAGTGAAACGGGTCCCAATCAGCCCCAGCATTTT.

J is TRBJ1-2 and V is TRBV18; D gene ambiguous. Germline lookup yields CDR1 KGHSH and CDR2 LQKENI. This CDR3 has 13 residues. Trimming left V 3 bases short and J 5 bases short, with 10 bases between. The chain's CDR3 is CASSPPGRYGYTF. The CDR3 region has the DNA TGTGCCAGCTCACCCCCGGGGAGGTATGGCTACACCTTC.

As DNA, the CDR3 is TGCAGTGCTCTTCATGTGAGAGGGCTGTACTTC. Encoded protein: CSALHVRGLYF. This chain uses TRBV20-1 with TRBJ2-4; a possible D gene is TRBD2 (5 bases). Germline CDR1 and CDR2: DFQATT and SNEGSKA (reference sequence). The V and J ends lost 5 bases and 15 bases respectively, with 17 bases between them. CDR3 size: 11 residues.

For the CDR3, the DNA is TGTGCTACCGCGGGGGCCTACGAGCAGTACTTC. Translated: CATAGAYEQYF. The chain is built from TRBV2 and TRBJ2-7; TRBD2 matches at 7 bases. The CDR3 consists of 11 residues. The germline CDR1 and CDR2 sequences are SNHLY and FYNNEI.

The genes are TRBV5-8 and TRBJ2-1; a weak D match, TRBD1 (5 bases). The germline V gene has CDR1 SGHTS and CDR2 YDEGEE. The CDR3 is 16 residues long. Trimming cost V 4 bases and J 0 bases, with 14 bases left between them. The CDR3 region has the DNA TGTGCCAGCAGCCCGTTGCAGGGAATCTCCTACAATGAGCAGTTCTTC. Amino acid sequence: CASSPLQGISYNEQFF.

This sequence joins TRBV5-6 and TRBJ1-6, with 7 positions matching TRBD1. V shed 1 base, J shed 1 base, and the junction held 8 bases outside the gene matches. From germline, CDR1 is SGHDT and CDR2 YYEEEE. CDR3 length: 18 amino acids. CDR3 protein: CASSLIGAGGSYNSPLHF. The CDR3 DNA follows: TGTGCCAGCAGCTTGATAGGGGCAGGGGGATCCTATAATTCACCCCTCCACTTT. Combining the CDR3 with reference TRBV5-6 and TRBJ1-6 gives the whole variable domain DAGVTQSPTHLIKTRGQQVTLRCSPKSGHDTVSWYQQALGQGPQFIFQYYEEEERQRGNFPDRFSGHQFPNYSSELNVNALLLGDSALYLCASSLIGAGGSYNSPLHFGNGTRLTVT.

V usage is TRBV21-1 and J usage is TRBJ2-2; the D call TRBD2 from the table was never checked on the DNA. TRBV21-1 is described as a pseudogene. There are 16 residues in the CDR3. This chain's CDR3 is CASILARKRNTGELFF. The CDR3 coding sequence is TGTGCCAGCATCTTAGCCCGTAAGCGGAACACCGGGGAGCTGTTTTTT.

The CDR3 protein is CASSARAVIYGYTF. The CDR3 coding sequence is TGTGCCAGCAGTGCCAGGGCTGTTATCTATGGCTACACCTTC. This sequence joins TRBV6-2 or TRBV6-3 and TRBJ1-2; TRBD1 might be the D (5 bases). CDR1 is MNHEY, CDR2 SVGEGT, per germline. V shed 5 bases and J shed 4 bases, with 14 bases lying between them. The CDR3 contains 14 residues.

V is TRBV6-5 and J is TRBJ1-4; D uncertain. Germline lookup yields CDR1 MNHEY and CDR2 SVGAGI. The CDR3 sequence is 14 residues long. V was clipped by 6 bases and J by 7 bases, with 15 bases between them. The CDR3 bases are TGTGCCAGCAGGGCTGGGCGGGCGGGTGAAAAACTGTTTTTT. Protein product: CASRAGRAGEKLFF.

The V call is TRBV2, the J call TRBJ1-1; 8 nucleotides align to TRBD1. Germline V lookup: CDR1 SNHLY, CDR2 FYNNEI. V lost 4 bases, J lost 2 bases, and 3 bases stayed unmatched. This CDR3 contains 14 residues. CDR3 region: CASSVQGANTEAFF. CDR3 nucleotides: TGTGCCAGCAGTGTGCAGGGGGCTAACACTGAAGCTTTCTTT.

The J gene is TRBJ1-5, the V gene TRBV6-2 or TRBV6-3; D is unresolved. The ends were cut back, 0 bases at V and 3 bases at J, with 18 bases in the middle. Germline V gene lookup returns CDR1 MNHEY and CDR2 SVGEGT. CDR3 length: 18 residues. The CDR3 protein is CASSYSSPLRYSNQPQHF. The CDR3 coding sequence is TGTGCCAGCAGTTACTCGAGCCCACTCCGGTATTCCAATCAGCCCCAGCATTTT.

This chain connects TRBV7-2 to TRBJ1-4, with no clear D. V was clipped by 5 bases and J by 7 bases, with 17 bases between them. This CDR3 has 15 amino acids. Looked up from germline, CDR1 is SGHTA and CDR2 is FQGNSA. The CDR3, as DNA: TGTGCCAGCAGCCCCAATTCGGCGCGGGGTGAAAAACTGTTTTTT. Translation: CASSPNSARGEKLFF.

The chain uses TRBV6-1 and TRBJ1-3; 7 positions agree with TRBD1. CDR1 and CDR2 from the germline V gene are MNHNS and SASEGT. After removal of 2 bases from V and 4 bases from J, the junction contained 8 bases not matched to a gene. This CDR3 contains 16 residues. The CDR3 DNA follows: TGTGCCAGCAGTGAATCTTTCAACAGGGGCGGAAACACCATATATTTT. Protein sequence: CASSESFNRGGNTIYF.

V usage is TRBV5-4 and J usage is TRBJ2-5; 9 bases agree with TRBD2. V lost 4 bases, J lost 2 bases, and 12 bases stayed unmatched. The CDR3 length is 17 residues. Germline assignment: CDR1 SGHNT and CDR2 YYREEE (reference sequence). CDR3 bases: TGTGCCAGCAGCCGGACTGGGGCGGGGGGGCCACAAGAGACCCAGTACTTC. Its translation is CASSRTGAGGPQETQYF. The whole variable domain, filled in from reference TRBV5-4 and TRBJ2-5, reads ETGVTQSPTHLIKTRGQQVTLRCSSQSGHNTVSWYQQALGQGPQFIFQYYREEENGRGNFPPRFSGLQFPNYSSELNVNALELDDSALYLCASSRTGAGGPQETQYFGPGTRLLVL.

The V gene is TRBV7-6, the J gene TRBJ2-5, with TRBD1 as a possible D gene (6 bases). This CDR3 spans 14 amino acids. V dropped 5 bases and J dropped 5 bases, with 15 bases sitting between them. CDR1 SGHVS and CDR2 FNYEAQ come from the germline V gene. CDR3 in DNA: TGTGCCAGCAGCGATATTGCAGGGGATGAGACCCAGTACTTC. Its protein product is CASSDIAGDETQYF.

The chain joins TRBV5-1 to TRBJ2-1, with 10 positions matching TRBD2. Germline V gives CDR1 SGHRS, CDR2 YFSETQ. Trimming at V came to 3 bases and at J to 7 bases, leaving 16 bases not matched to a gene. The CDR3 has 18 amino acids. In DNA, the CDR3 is TGCGCCAGCAGCTCAAACCCCTGGAGTAGCGGGGGGACTAATGAGCAGTTCTTC. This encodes CASSSNPWSSGGTNEQFF. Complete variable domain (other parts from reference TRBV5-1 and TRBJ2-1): KAGVTQTPRYLIKTRGQQVTLSCSPISGHRSVSWYQQTPGQGLQFLFEYFSETQRNKGNFPGRFSGRQFSNSRSEMNVSTLELGDSALYLCASSSNPWSSGGTNEQFFGPGTRLTVL.

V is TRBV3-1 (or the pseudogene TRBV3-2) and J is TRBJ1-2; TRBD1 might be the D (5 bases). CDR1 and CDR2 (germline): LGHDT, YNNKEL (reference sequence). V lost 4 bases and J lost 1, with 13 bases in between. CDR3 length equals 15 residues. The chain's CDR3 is CASSRHVTDNYGYTF. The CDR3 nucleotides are TGTGCCAGCAGCCGTCACGTGACAGATAACTATGGCTACACCTTC.

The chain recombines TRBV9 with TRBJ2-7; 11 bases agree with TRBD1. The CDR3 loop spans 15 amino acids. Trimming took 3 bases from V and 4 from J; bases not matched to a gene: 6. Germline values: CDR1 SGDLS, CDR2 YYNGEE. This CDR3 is CASSAGQGAGYEQYF. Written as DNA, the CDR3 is TGTGCCAGCAGCGCCGGACAGGGGGCGGGATACGAGCAGTACTTC.

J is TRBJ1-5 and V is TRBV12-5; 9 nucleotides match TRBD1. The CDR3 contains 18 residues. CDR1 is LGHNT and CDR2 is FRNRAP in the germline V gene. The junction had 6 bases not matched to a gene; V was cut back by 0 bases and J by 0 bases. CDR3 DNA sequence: TGTGCTAGTGGTTTGGTACTAGGGGACAGGGCTAGCAATCAGCCCCAGCATTTT. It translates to CASGLVLGDRASNQPQHF.

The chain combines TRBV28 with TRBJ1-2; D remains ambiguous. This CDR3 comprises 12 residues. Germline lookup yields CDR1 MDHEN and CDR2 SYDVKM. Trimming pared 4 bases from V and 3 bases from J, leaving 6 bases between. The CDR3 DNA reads TGTGCCAGCAGTTCTCAGTACTATGGCTACACCTTC. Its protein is CASSSQYYGYTF.

CDR3 loop: CASSLAAGQLNSPLHF. CDR3 coding DNA: TGTGCCAGCAGCTTAGCGGCGGGTCAGCTAAATTCACCCCTCCACTTT. V usage is TRBV7-9 and J usage is TRBJ1-6; D unclear. V shed 0 bases and J shed 7 bases, with 13 bases lying between them. This CDR3 has 16 amino acids. CDR1 is SEHNR and CDR2 is FQNEAQ in the germline V gene (reference sequence).

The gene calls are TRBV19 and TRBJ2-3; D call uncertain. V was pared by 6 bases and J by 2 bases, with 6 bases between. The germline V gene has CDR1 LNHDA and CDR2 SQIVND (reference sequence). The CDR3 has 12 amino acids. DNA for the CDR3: TGTGCCAGTAGCGGGTTCACAGATACGCAGTATTTT. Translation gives CASSGFTDTQYF. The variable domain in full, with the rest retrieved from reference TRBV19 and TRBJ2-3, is DGGITQSPKYLFRKEGQNVTLSCEQNLNHDAMYWYRQDPGQGLRLIYYSQIVNDFQKGDIAEGYSVSREKKESFPLTVTSAQKNPTAFYLCASSGFTDTQYFGPGTRLTVL.

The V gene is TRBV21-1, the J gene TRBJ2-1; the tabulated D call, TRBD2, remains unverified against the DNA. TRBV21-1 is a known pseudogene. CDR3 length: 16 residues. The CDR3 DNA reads TGTGCCAGCAGCAGCCCCGGGACTAGCGGGGGAACTGAGCAGTTCTTC. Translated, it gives CASSSPGTSGGTEQFF.

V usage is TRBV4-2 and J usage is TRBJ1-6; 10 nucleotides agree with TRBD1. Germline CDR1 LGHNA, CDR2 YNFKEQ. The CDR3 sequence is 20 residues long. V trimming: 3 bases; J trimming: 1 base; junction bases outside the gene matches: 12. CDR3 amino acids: CASSQDLVTGGASYNSPLHF. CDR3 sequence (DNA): TGTGCCAGCAGCCAGGATTTGGTGACAGGGGGCGCGTCCTATAATTCACCCCTCCACTTT.